These 21 T cell receptor beta chains share one sample of origin, sequenced in a study of CD8+ T cells in alopecia areata. cDNA serving as the sequencing template came from extracted, reverse transcribed RNA. Measured with immunoSEQ multiplex PCR; TCRdb has only the in-frame clones, and not every one. This table has 160,000 or so clones, 67% appearing once. The sequencing here drew on CD8+ T cells sorted from blood, taken at week 0. These receptors came from a human donor with alopecia areata.

The chain combines TRBV27 with TRBJ2-2; 10 bases line up with TRBD2. The germline gives CDR1 MNHEY, CDR2 SMNVEV (reference sequence). J lost 7 bases, V lost 6 bases, and 11 bases had no gene match. The CDR3 extends over 16 amino acids. CDR3 sequence reads: CASRGQRGGLGGELFF. CDR3 in DNA: TGTGCCAGCAGAGGCCAGCGGGGGGGCCTAGGCGGGGAGCTGTTTTTT.

The chain links TRBV7-9 to TRBJ2-3, with 9 bases lining up with TRBD1. With V trimmed by 5 bases and J by 2 bases, 8 bases remained unmatched. From germline, CDR1 is SEHNR and CDR2 FQNEAQ (reference sequence). The CDR3 is made up of 16 amino acids. As DNA, the CDR3 is TGTGCCAGCAGCCCACAGGGGGCGCGGGACACAGATACGCAGTATTTT. It codes for CASSPQGARDTDTQYF.

The J gene is TRBJ1-5, the V gene TRBV6-5, with no clear D. CDR1 and CDR2 (germline): MNHEY, SVGAGI. The CDR3 runs 14 residues. Trimming took 5 bases from V and 4 from J, leaving 12 bases between them. For the CDR3, the DNA is TGTGCCAGCAGTCCCGGGAGTATTAATCAGCCCCAGCATTTT. Residues: CASSPGSINQPQHF.

The gene calls are TRBV27 and TRBJ2-3, with D maybe TRBD1 (6 bases). Between the trimmed V and J ends, which lost 5 bases and 3 bases, there was a span of 6 bases. Germline lookup yields CDR1 MNHEY and CDR2 SMNVEV (reference sequence). The CDR3 is 12 residues long. CDR3 in DNA: TGTGCCAGCAGTGACAGGACAGATACGCAGTATTTT. Translated: CASSDRTDTQYF.

Of note for this clone: The sample contains more than one DNA sequence encoding this CDR3. This sequence joins TRBV9 and TRBJ1-5, with D uncertain. The CDR3 runs 14 residues. Trimming cost V 0 bases and J 2 bases, with 6 bases left between them. Germline CDR1 reads SGDLS; CDR2 reads YYNGEE. This CDR3 reads CASSVGQGNQPQHF. CDR3 nucleotide sequence: TGTGCCAGCAGCGTAGGGCAGGGCAATCAGCCCCAGCATTTT.

The chain couples TRBV19 to TRBJ2-2, with D uncertain. V lost 7 bases, J lost 1 base, and 7 bases lay in between. Germline lookup yields CDR1 LNHDA and CDR2 SQIVND (reference sequence). CDR3 length equals 13 residues. The CDR3 here is CASMKGNTGELFF. As DNA, the CDR3 is TGTGCCAGTATGAAAGGGAACACCGGGGAGCTGTTTTTT.

The chain carries TRBV27 and TRBJ2-7, with D maybe TRBD1 (6 bases). The germline V gene has CDR1 MNHEY and CDR2 SMNVEV (reference sequence). The V end was cut by 5 bases, the J end by 4 bases, with 9 bases between. The CDR3 totals 12 residues. CDR3 DNA sequence: TGTGCCAGCAGTGCCACAGGGTACGAGCAGTACTTC. Translating it yields CASSATGYEQYF.

The chain is built from TRBV2 and TRBJ2-5, with 14 bases identical to TRBD2. Trimming at V came to 6 bases and at J to 5 bases, leaving 5 bases not matched to a gene. The CDR3 is 15 amino acids. Germline CDR1 and CDR2: SNHLY and FYNNEI. The DNA of the CDR3 is TGTGCCAGCAGGGGACTAGCGGGGGTCCGGGAGACCCAGTACTTC. This sequence encodes CASRGLAGVRETQYF.

The V and J genes are TRBV4-1 and TRBJ2-7; the D is unclear. The V end was cut by 3 bases, the J end by 0 bases, with 12 bases between. Germline values: CDR1 MGHRA, CDR2 YSYEKL. There are 15 residues in the CDR3. In DNA form, the CDR3 reads TGCGCCAGCAGCCAGGGCCAATTGGGCTCCTACGAGCAGTACTTC. Protein sequence: CASSQGQLGSYEQYF.

This chain connects TRBV6-1 to TRBJ2-7; 9 bases are shared with TRBD1. Germline-derived CDR1 and CDR2 are MNHNS and SASEGT. V trimming: 5 bases; J trimming: 1 base; junction bases outside the gene matches: 3. This CDR3 is 14 amino acids long. The CDR3 bases are TGTGCCAGCAGTCAGACAGGGGGTTCCTACGAGCAGTACTTC. It translates to CASSQTGGSYEQYF.

The count of this clone is one. This chain joins TRBV19 and TRBJ2-3, with 8 bases matching TRBD1. Germline V CDR1 and CDR2: LNHDA, SQIVND (reference sequence). The V and J ends lost 7 bases and 6 bases, in that order; junction bases with no gene match: 15. This CDR3 comprises 16 residues. CDR3 DNA sequence: TGTGCCAGTACCCAGGGGGCTCCTCTGCGCCACGATACGCAGTATTTT. Translating it yields CASTQGAPLRHDTQYF.

The rearrangement joins TRBV12-5 to TRBJ2-6; no clear D gene. Trimming cost V 5 bases and J 4 bases, with 9 bases left between them. This CDR3 spans 14 amino acids. Germline CDR1 and CDR2: LGHNT and FRNRAP. This chain's CDR3 is CASGPPSGANVLTF. DNA of the CDR3: TGTGCTAGTGGTCCGCCCAGCGGGGCCAACGTCCTGACTTTC.

The genes are TRBV23-1 and TRBJ1-1, with no clear D. TRBV23-1 is an ORF for which the function is uncertain. The CDR3 is made up of 17 amino acids. V dropped 0 bases and J dropped 6 bases, with 20 bases sitting between them. This CDR3 reads CASSQSVSRIRVAEAFF. The CDR3 DNA follows: TGCGCCAGCAGTCAATCGGTGTCTCGGATACGCGTGGCTGAAGCTTTCTTT.

This clone came up a few times. The CDR3 spells CATSRETGEETQYF. The CDR3 coding sequence is TGTGCCACCAGCAGAGAGACGGGGGAGGAGACCCAGTACTTC. The V and J genes are TRBV15 and TRBJ2-5, with a weak D call TRBD2 (6 bases). Germline CDR1 and CDR2: LNHNV and YYDKDF (reference sequence). The CDR3 is made up of 14 amino acids. V gave up 0 bases and J gave up 5 bases, with 10 bases separating them.

This rearrangement joins TRBV7-9 to TRBJ2-2; 11 bases map to TRBD2. The CDR3 runs 17 residues. The germline gives CDR1 SEHNR, CDR2 FQNEAQ (reference sequence). Losses at the gene ends were 5 bases for V and 0 bases for J; bases not matched to a gene: 5. CDR3 DNA sequence: TGTGCCAGCAGCGCAGGGACTAGCGGATCGAACACCGGGGAGCTGTTTTTT. The encoded protein is CASSAGTSGSNTGELFF. The full variable domain, with the rest looked up from reference TRBV7-9 and TRBJ2-2, is DTGVSQNPRHKITKRGQNVTFRCDPISEHNRLYWYRQTLGQGPEFLTYFQNEAQLEKSRLLSDRFSAERPKGSFSTLEIQRTEQGDSAMYLCASSAGTSGSNTGELFFGEGSRLTVL.

In DNA, the CDR3 is TGCGCCAGCAGCCCAGGGTCCACCGCCGGGGAGACCCAGTACTTC. Its protein is CASSPGSTAGETQYF. J is TRBJ2-5 and V is TRBV5-1; a weak D match, TRBD1 (5 bases). The CDR3 runs to 15 residues. Germline V CDR1 and CDR2: SGHRS, YFSETQ. Deletions cut 4 bases from V and 5 bases from J, with 18 bases between.

This clone was recorded a few times. The V gene is TRBV30, the J gene TRBJ2-1, with D possibly being TRBD1 or TRBD2 (5 bases each). Trimming shortened V by 1 base and J by 5 bases, and 9 bases separated the two germline ends. This CDR3 spans 13 amino acids. From germline, CDR1 is GTSNPN and CDR2 SVGIG (reference sequence). CDR3 loop: CAWSAGGDNEQFF. The CDR3 DNA reads TGTGCCTGGAGTGCTGGGGGAGACAATGAGCAGTTCTTC.

The rearrangement links TRBV4-1 to TRBJ2-2, with unresolved D. Germline assignment: CDR1 MGHRA and CDR2 YSYEKL. CDR3 size: 11 residues. V lost 1 base and J lost 6, with 0 bases in between. CDR3 nucleotide sequence: TGCGCCAGCAGCCAAGCCGGGGAGCTGTTTTTT. Translation: CASSQAGELFF.

V and J are TRBV30 and TRBJ2-3; the D is unclear. The CDR3 sequence is 12 residues long. Trimming left V 4 bases short and J 3 bases short, with 8 bases between. Germline CDR1 and CDR2: GTSNPN and SVGIG (reference sequence). The CDR3 DNA reads TGTGCCTGGATCACTCATACAGATACGCAGTATTTT. Translated: CAWITHTDTQYF.

There are a few counts of this clone. The chain is built from TRBV18 and TRBJ1-2; D unresolved. The CDR3 is 14 residues long. The V end was cut by 0 bases, the J end by 4 bases, with 9 bases between. Germline CDR1 reads KGHSH; CDR2 reads LQKENI. CDR3 DNA sequence: TGTGCCAGCTCACCACCGGGCCGTCCCTATGGCTACACCTTC. This gives the protein CASSPPGRPYGYTF.

The chain recombines TRBV14 with TRBJ1-2; 12 nucleotides align to TRBD1. The CDR3 has 14 residues. CDR1 and CDR2 (germline): SGHDN, FVKESK. V dropped 10 bases and J dropped 2; count of bases not matched to a gene: 5. The CDR3 coding sequence is TGTGCCATTGGGGGACAGGGGGCCAACTATGGCTACACCTTC. It specifies CAIGGQGANYGYTF.